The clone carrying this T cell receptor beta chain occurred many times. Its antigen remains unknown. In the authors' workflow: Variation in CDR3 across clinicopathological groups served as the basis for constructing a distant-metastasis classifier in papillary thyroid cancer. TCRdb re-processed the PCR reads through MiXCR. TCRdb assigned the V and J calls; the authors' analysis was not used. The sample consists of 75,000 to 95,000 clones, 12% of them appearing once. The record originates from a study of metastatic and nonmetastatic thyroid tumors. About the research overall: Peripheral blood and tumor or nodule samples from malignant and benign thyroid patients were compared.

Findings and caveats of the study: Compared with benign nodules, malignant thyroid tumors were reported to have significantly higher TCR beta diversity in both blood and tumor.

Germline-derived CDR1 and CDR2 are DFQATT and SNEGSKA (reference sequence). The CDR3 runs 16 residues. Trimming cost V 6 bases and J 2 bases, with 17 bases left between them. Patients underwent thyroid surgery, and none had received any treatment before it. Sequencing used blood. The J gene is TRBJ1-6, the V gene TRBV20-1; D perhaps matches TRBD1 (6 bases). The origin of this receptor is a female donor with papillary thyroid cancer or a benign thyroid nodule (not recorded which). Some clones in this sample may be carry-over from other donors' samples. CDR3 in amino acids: CSAPPGEGTYNSPLHF. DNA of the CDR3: TGCAGTGCCCCTCCAGGGGAGGGAACCTATAATTCACCCCTCCACTTT.